This note documents a single T cell receptor beta chain sequence. With a J-beta primer mix and a sample-barcoded 5' primer, a second PCR ran roughly 7 to 11 cycles. Each CDR3 protein is one row after TCRdb ran MiXCR on the 5' RACE reads. The data contain 1.5 million to 2 million distinct CDR3 sequences, 34% of them singletons. These data originate in a study of blood T cells in healthy people across ages. Germline CDR1 and CDR2: GTSNPN and SVGIG (reference sequence). The CDR3 loop spans 13 amino acids. Trimming pared 3 bases from V and 6 bases from J, leaving 14 bases between. This TCR derives from a woman aged 30 to 39 in good health. V and J are TRBV30 and TRBJ1-1; D is uncertain. Input material: blood. CDR3 loop: CAWSRDWSAEAFF. The CDR3 DNA reads TGTGCCTGGAGCCGGGATTGGAGCGCTGAAGCTTTCTTT.